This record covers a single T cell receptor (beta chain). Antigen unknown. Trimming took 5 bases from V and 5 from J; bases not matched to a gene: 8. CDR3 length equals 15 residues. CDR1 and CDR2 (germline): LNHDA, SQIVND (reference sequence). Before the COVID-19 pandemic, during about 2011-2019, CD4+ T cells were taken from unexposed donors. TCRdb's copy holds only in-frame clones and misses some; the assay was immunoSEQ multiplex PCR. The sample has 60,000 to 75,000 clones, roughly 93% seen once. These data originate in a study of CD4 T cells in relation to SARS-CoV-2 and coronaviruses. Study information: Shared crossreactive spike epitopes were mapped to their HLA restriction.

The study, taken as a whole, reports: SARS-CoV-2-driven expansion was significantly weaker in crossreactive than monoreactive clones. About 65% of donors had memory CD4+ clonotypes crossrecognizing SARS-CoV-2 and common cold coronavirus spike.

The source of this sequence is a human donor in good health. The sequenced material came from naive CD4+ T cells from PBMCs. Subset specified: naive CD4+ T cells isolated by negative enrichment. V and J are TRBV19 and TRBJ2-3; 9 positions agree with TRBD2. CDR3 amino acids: CASSFSGGVGDTQYF. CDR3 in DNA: TGTGCCAGTAGTTTTAGCGGGGGAGTGGGAGATACGCAGTATTTT.